A selection of T cell receptor beta chains follows, all from one sample in a study of a mutant IDH1 vaccine in newly diagnosed glioma. For these receptors, no antigen is known. TCRdb's copy holds only in-frame clones and misses some; the assay was immunoSEQ multiplex PCR. The data show some 80,000 clones, approximately 85% seen once. The sequenced sample was PBMCs, obtained from a glioma patient whose treatment included an IDH1 peptide vaccine. The receptors here all came from a woman between 50 and 59 years old with glioma. Each CDR3 is given with its conserved first and last residue. A D gene is named only where the DNA matches it firmly. A clone size is listed for some rows: how often the clone was seen (once, few, many), or a class if it is expanded.

TRBV19	TRBD2	once	TRBJ2-1	CASSMTSGSYNEQFF	TGTGCCAGTAGTATGACTAGCGGGAGCTACAATGAGCAGTTCTTC
TRBV10-1	NA	NA	TRBJ2-1	CASGDSRVGPSNEQFF	TGCGCCAGCGGAGATTCGAGGGTCGGTCCATCCAATGAGCAGTTCTTC
TRBV5-1	TRBD1	NA	TRBJ2-2	CASSSQTGGYTGELFF	TGCGCCAGCAGCTCCCAGACAGGGGGCTACACCGGGGAGCTGTTTTTT
TRBV5-1	NA	NA	TRBJ2-1	CASSFAHEQFF	TGCGCCAGCAGCTTCGCCCATGAGCAGTTCTTC
TRBV18	NA	NA	TRBJ2-2	CASSPPPGELFF	TGTGCCAGCTCACCACCTCCCGGGGAGCTGTTTTTT
TRBV5-5	NA	NA	TRBJ2-1	CASSSASYNEQFF	TGTGCCAGCAGCTCCGCCAGCTACAATGAGCAGTTCTTC
TRBV12-5	TRBD2	NA	TRBJ2-3	CASGLGLAGITDTQYF	TGTGCTAGTGGTCTAGGACTAGCGGGGATCACAGATACGCAGTATTTT
TRBV7-2	NA	NA	TRBJ2-7	CASSLGVSRGYEQYF	TGTGCCAGCAGCTTAGGGGTCAGTAGGGGCTACGAGCAGTACTTC
TRBV5-1	NA	NA	TRBJ2-6	CASSLAGSFSGANVLTF	TGCGCCAGCAGCTTGGCCGGATCTTTCTCTGGGGCCAACGTCCTGACTTTC
TRBV9	TRBD2	NA	TRBJ2-3	CASSVEASGRRGNTQYF	TGTGCCAGCAGCGTAGAGGCTAGCGGGAGGAGGGGAAATACGCAGTATTTT
TRBV11-3	NA	once	TRBJ2-7	CASSPRGSSYEQYF	TGTGCCAGCAGCCCGAGGGGCAGCTCCTACGAGCAGTACTTC
TRBV6-4	NA	NA	TRBJ2-7	CASSVRTIGFVRGQYF	TGTGCCAGCAGTGTTAGGACAATCGGGTTCGTACGAGGGCAGTACTTC
TRBV7-9	TRBD2	once	TRBJ2-7	CASSFPSGRLYEQYF	TGTGCCAGCAGCTTCCCTAGCGGGAGATTGTACGAGCAGTACTTC
TRBV18	TRBD2	NA	TRBJ2-1	CASSPTGTSYEQFF	TGTGCCAGCTCACCCACCGGGACTAGCTATGAGCAGTTCTTC
TRBV15	TRBD1	NA	TRBJ2-3	CATSLGQGFADTQYF	TGTGCCACCAGCTTGGGACAGGGCTTCGCGGATACGCAGTATTTT